Each of the 21 T cell receptor beta chains below was sequenced from the same sample in a study of CXCR3-negative and CXCR3-positive naive CD8 T cells. The TRB libraries of cDNA were built by UMI-labeled 5' RACE. For each CDR3 protein, TCRdb gives one entry from its re-call of the 5' RACE reads, without DNA. The sample's table shows 45,000 to 60,000 distinct CDR3 sequences. Sequenced: naive CXCR3- CD8+ T cells from blood. Noted subset: CD45RO-CCR7+CD27+CD95- naive CD8+ T cells lacking CXCR3 (TNR3-). These receptors came from a human donor in good health. Some clones in this sample may be carry-over from other donors' samples.

This sequence joins TRBV7-9 and TRBJ2-3. This CDR3 is 12 amino acids long. Germline V CDR1 and CDR2: SEHNR, FQNEAQ (reference sequence). The CDR3 protein is CASSLARGEEYF.

V is TRBV7-2 and J is TRBJ2-3; no DNA is available, so the TRBD1 call from TCRdb remains unchecked. CDR3 size: 16 residues. The germline V gene has CDR1 SGHTA and CDR2 FQGNSA. The CDR3 here is CASSPTVRVGTDTQYF.

J is TRBJ1-2 and V is TRBV4-3; TCRdb designates TRBD1, a call that cannot be tested without DNA. Germline assignment: CDR1 LGHNA and CDR2 YSLEER. This CDR3 is 13 amino acids long. The CDR3 sequence is CASSYGTGESYTF.

The chain employs TRBV6-2 or TRBV6-3 and TRBJ2-7; TCRdb selects TRBD2, and the lack of DNA leaves this call unchecked. Germline V CDR1 and CDR2: MNHEY, SVGEGT. The CDR3 extends over 13 amino acids. The CDR3 sequence is CASSAPPGVEQYF.

The chain couples TRBV7-2 to TRBJ1-2; TCRdb picks TRBD1, but there is no DNA to check that call. CDR1 is SGHTA and CDR2 is FQGNSA in the germline V gene. The CDR3 totals 14 residues. CDR3 region: CASFEGKLNYGYTF. The variable domain in full, with the rest retrieved from reference TRBV7-2 and TRBJ1-2, is GAGVSQSPSNKVTEKGKDVELRCDPISGHTALYWYRQSLGQGLEFLIYFQGNSAPDKSGLPSDRFSAERTGGSVSTLTIQRTQQEDSAVYLCASFEGKLNYGYTFGSGTRLTVV.

V and J are TRBV5-5 and TRBJ2-1; the TCRdb call, TRBD2, lacks DNA for checking. The germline gives CDR1 SGHKS, CDR2 YYEKEE (reference sequence). This CDR3 is 18 amino acids long. The CDR3: CASSSGLAGGKYNEGQFF.

The chain has TRBV18 and TRBJ2-5; the D call of TRBD1 rests on TCRdb alone, since no DNA is present to check it. This CDR3 is 13 amino acids long. Germline V lookup: CDR1 KGHSH, CDR2 LQKENI. The CDR3 is CASSPGAGETQYF.

The V gene is TRBV23-1, the J gene TRBJ2-7. TRBV23-1 is identified as an open reading frame with a role that is uncertain. This CDR3 spans 14 amino acids. The CDR3 sequence: CASLYPWSVYEQYF.

The genes are TRBV12-5 and TRBJ1-1. From germline, CDR1 is LGHNT and CDR2 FRNRAP. The CDR3 covers 12 residues. Here the CDR3 reads CASGYGATEAFF.

This rearrangement joins TRBV5-6 to TRBJ1-1. In germline, CDR1 is SGHDT, CDR2 YYEEEE. The CDR3 has 15 amino acids. The chain's CDR3 is CASSSLPRGYTEAFF.

Frequency places this clonotype as medium-sized. The gene calls are TRBV4-3 and TRBJ2-3; TCRdb outputs TRBD2, but without DNA this stays unchecked. The CDR3 consists of 14 residues. CDR1 and CDR2 from the germline V gene are LGHNA and YSLEER. The CDR3 sequence is CASSQEWRGDTQYF.

The V and J genes are TRBV7-6 and TRBJ2-7; the D call of TRBD2 rests on TCRdb alone, since no DNA is present to check it. The CDR3 consists of 15 residues. The germline gives CDR1 SGHVS, CDR2 FNYEAQ. CDR3 sequence reads: CASSISSGNTYEQYF.

This chain connects TRBV27 to TRBJ2-7; TCRdb selects TRBD2, and the lack of DNA leaves this call unchecked. CDR3 length: 12 residues. Germline CDR1 is MNHEY and CDR2 is SMNVEV (reference sequence). CDR3 protein: CASIYAGYEQYF.

The V and J genes are TRBV6-5 and TRBJ1-2. Germline values: CDR1 MNHEY, CDR2 SVGAGI. This CDR3 has 14 amino acids. CDR3 amino acids: CASSDTGRIYGYTF.

J is TRBJ2-7 and V is TRBV7-9; the D gene TCRdb calls, TRBD1, cannot be checked with no DNA. Germline CDR1 reads SEHNR; CDR2 reads FQNEAQ (reference sequence). The CDR3 consists of 13 residues. The CDR3 spells CASSLAGSREQYF.

The genes are TRBV4-3 and TRBJ2-7; TCRdb indicates TRBD1, and absent DNA this call remains unverified. Looked up from germline, CDR1 is LGHNA and CDR2 is YSLEER. This CDR3 has 17 residues. CDR3 amino acids: CASSRLGPGTVPYEQYF.

The chain recombines TRBV18 with TRBJ2-3; TCRdb picks TRBD1, but there is no DNA to check that call. Germline V lookup: CDR1 KGHSH, CDR2 LQKENI. The CDR3 is made up of 14 amino acids. This CDR3 is CASSPPDRPDTQYF.

This chain joins TRBV5-6 and TRBJ1-3; TCRdb gives TRBD1 as the D gene, but with no DNA this cannot be confirmed. Germline loops: CDR1 SGHDT, CDR2 YYEEEE. This CDR3 is built from 17 residues. The CDR3: CASSLAKVTGTGNTIYF.

This rearrangement joins TRBV29-1 to TRBJ2-1; TCRdb outputs TRBD1, but without DNA this stays unchecked. Germline V gives CDR1 SQVTM, CDR2 ANQGSEA. This CDR3 region has 13 residues. CDR3 protein: CSDTGGLYNEQFF.

This chain uses TRBV28 with TRBJ2-5. In germline, CDR1 is MDHEN, CDR2 SYDVKM. CDR3 length equals 14 residues. CDR3 in amino acids: CASSFSSGGETQYF.

The V and J genes are TRBV29-1 and TRBJ2-7; the TCRdb call, TRBD1, lacks DNA for checking. The CDR3 runs to 13 residues. In germline, CDR1 is SQVTM, CDR2 ANQGSEA. The CDR3 sequence is CSGGDRSSYEQYF.